This is a list of T cell receptor beta chains from one sample in a study of blood T cells in healthy people across ages. MiXCR was run by TCRdb on the 5' RACE reads, yielding one entry per CDR3 protein. The sample contains about 2 million distinct CDR3 sequences, less than 50% of which appear only once. The specimen was blood. All receptors come from a woman aged 40 to 50 in good health. CDR3s include the opening cysteine and the closing phenylalanine or tryptophan. Each record gives: D gene, J gene, V gene, clone size, CDR3 DNA, CDR3 protein. D genes are given only for firm matches. Not every row has a clone size; where given, it reads once, few, many or a size class.

TRBD2	TRBJ2-1	TRBV28	few	TGTGCCAGCAGTCCCTCCCCCGGCGGGGGGGCCTTGTATGAGCAGTTCTTC	CASSPSPGGGALYEQFF
.	TRBJ2-7	TRBV7-7	.	TGTGCTAGCAGCTTCGTTACAGCCGTGCAGTACTTC	CASSFVTAVQYF
TRBD2	TRBJ2-4	TRBV20-1	.	TGCAGTGCAATAACCCGACTAGCGGGGGAAATAGCCAAAAACAGTCAGTACTTC	CSAITRLAGEIAKNSQYF
.	TRBJ2-6	TRBV12-3/TRBV12-4	few	TGTGCCAGCAGTCTCGCCGGGACTGCATTCTCTGGGGCCAACGTCCTGACTTTC	CASSLAGTAFSGANVLTF
.	TRBJ2-3	TRBV27	.	TGTGCCAGCATTTCGTTCCGGGACAACACAGATACGCAGTATTTT	CASISFRDNTDTQYF
.	TRBJ2-7	TRBV4-2	.	TGTGCCAGCAGCCAAGGGTCCTCTAGCGCGATTTACGAGCAGTACTTC	CASSQGSSSAIYEQYF
.	TRBJ1-5	TRBV2	.	TGTGCCAGCAGTGAAGCGTCGGGGGCCAATCAGCCCCAGCATTTT	CASSEASGANQPQHF
.	TRBJ1-2	TRBV6-1	.	TGTGCCGGCAGGGAGGGGTATGGCTACACCTTC	CAGREGYGYTF
.	TRBJ2-5	TRBV7-2	.	TGTGCCAGCAGGAATAGGGTACGACAAGAGACCCAGTACTTC	CASRNRVRQETQYF
TRBD1	TRBJ1-2	TRBV5-1	.	TGCGCCAGCAGCTCGGACAGTTCAGGGGGGGGCTACACCTTC	CASSSDSSGGGYTF
.	TRBJ2-3	TRBV12-3/TRBV12-4	few	TGTGCCAGCAGTTCGGGGCCCTCTGATACGCAGTATTTT	CASSSGPSDTQYF
TRBD1	TRBJ2-7	TRBV28	.	TGTGCCAGCAGTTCAAATATCGGACAGGGAATCGAGCAGTACTTC	CASSSNIGQGIEQYF
.	TRBJ1-1	TRBV27	.	TGTGCCAGCAGTCCCAGGGGAATCGATGAAGCTTTCTTT	CASSPRGIDEAFF
TRBD2	TRBJ2-1	TRBV3-1	.	TGTGCCAGCAGCCAACGAGCGGGAGTCGTGGGCAATGAGCAGTTCTTC	CASSQRAGVVGNEQFF
.	TRBJ1-2	TRBV6-1	.	TGTGCCAGCAGTGATAGGGCCCGCCCGAGGGACTATGGCTACACCTTC	CASSDRARPRDYGYTF
.	TRBJ2-5	TRBV13	.	TGTGCCAGCAGCTTGACGACGGAAGAGACCCAGTACTTC	CASSLTTEETQYF
.	TRBJ1-2	TRBV7-2	.	TGTGCCAGCAGCTTAGCCGGGGTCGGATACTATGGCTACACCTTC	CASSLAGVGYYGYTF
.	TRBJ2-5	TRBV5-5	.	TGTGCCAGCAGCACATGGACAGCAAACCAAGAGACCCAGTACTTC	CASSTWTANQETQYF
.	TRBJ2-7	TRBV5-6	few	TGTGCCAGCAGCTTAAGGGGCCAACTCTCCTACGAGCAGTACTTC	CASSLRGQLSYEQYF
TRBD1	TRBJ2-4	TRBV20-1	few	TGCAGTGCTAGGGGGACAGTAGCCAAAAACATTCAGTACTTC	CSARGTVAKNIQYF
TRBD2	TRBJ2-1	TRBV20-1	.	TGCAGTGCTAGAGGACTAGCGGGGGGGCATTCCTACAATGAGCAGTTCTTC	CSARGLAGGHSYNEQFF
TRBD1	TRBJ2-1	TRBV20-1	.	TGCAGTGCTAAAGAGGGACAGGGAAAATACAATGAGCAGTTCTTC	CSAKEGQGKYNEQFF
TRBD2	TRBJ2-1	TRBV4-1	.	TGCGCCAGCAGCCAGGACTCAGCGGGGGGGCCCTTTTGGCAGTTCTTC	CASSQDSAGGPFWQFF
.	TRBJ2-1	TRBV6-2/TRBV6-3	.	TGTGCCAGTAGGTGGGCGGGGTTGCCCGATGAGCAGTTCTTC	CASRWAGLPDEQFF
TRBD1	TRBJ1-1	TRBV4-3	.	TGCGCCAGCAGCCAAGATCCGACAGGGGGTGGAACTGAAGCTTTCTTT	CASSQDPTGGGTEAFF
.	TRBJ1-2	TRBV7-2	few	TGTGCCAGCAGCTTAGAGGAGACAGAGCTTCGGGGCTACACCTTC	CASSLEETELRGYTF
.	TRBJ2-3	TRBV28	.	TGTGCCAGCAGTTCCGCCTCAAATACGCAGTATTTT	CASSSASNTQYF
.	TRBJ1-5	TRBV28	once	TGTGCCAGCGCTCAAATGGGGGGGGTTCAGCCCCAGCATTTT	CASAQMGGVQPQHF
TRBD2	TRBJ2-1	TRBV6-1	.	TGTGCCAGCAGTGGCGGGGGGGGGACTTGGTTCTTC	CASSGGGGTWFF